Listed here is a single TCR beta chain. This sample was included in a study of blood T cell repertoires in COVID-19. About the research overall: Sources were T cells, B-cell-depleted T cells, or PBMCs; the material itself was cDNA or gDNA.

Measured with immunoSEQ multiplex PCR; TCRdb has only the in-frame clones, and not every one. The sample records 130,000 to 150,000 clones, 70% to 90% being singletons. In terms of age and location, participants ranged from roughly 18 to 95 years and lived in under 30 US areas. The source is a woman aged 30 to 39 with acute COVID-19. Sequenced input: PBMCs or T cells enriched from blood (not recorded which).

The CDR3 protein is CAGDRRVYEQYF. The CDR3 DNA reads as TGTGCCGGCGACAGGAGAGTCTACGAGCAGTACTTC. The chain has TRBV6-5 and TRBJ2-7; D might be TRBD1 (6 bases). Germline CDR1 is MNHEY and CDR2 is SVGAGI. Trimming removed 11 bases from V and 3 bases from J, with 14 bases in between. The CDR3 runs 12 residues.